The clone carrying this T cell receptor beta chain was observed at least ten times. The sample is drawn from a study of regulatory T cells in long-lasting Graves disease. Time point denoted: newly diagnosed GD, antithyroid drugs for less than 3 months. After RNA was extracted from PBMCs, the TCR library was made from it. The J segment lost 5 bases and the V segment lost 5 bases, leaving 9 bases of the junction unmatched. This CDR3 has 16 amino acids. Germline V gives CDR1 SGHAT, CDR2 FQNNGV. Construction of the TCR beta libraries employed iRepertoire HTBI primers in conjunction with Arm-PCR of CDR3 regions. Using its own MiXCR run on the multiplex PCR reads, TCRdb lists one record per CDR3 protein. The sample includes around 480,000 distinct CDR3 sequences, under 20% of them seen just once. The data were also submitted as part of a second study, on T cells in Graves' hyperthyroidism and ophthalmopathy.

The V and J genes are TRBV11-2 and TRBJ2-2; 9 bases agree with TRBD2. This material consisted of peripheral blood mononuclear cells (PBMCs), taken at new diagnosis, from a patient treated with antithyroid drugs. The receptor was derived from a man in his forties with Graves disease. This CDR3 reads CASSERTSVGTGELFF. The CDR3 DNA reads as TGTGCCAGCAGCGAGCGGACTAGCGTAGGGACCGGGGAGCTGTTTTTT.